Listed below are T cell receptor beta chains from one sample, sequenced in a study of CD8 T cells in ankylosing spondylitis. TCRdb ran MiXCR on the 5' RACE reads and lists one entry per CDR3 protein. The sample carries 650,000 to 800,000 distinct CDR3 sequences, 15% to 20% recorded once. The specimen was blood, either unsorted or a sorted T cell fraction (not recorded which). Source of these receptors: a male donor with ankylosing spondylitis. CDR3s leave out the opening cysteine and the closing phenylalanine or tryptophan. Size tells how often a clone was seen (once, few, many) or the class of an expanded clone, and some rows leave it out.

v_gene	abundance	j_gene	CDR3aa
TRBV19	-	TRBJ2-7	ASSPGTGGWYEQY
TRBV12-3/TRBV12-4	many	TRBJ2-7	ASSLDAPYEQY
TRBV5-6	few	TRBJ2-7	ASSLWGGSEQY
TRBV11-2	few	TRBJ2-7	ASSSSGTSGTISYEQY
TRBV9	few	TRBJ2-3	ASSEDVTDTQY
TRBV20-1	-	TRBJ2-7	SAGYGGVSYEQY
TRBV12-3/TRBV12-4	few	TRBJ2-3	ASSFGSSRGWRSTDTQY
TRBV11-2	-	TRBJ2-1	ASSSGDRGDDEQF
TRBV29-1	-	TRBJ2-5	SERGPSQETQY
TRBV29-1	-	TRBJ2-3	SVYSGVFSTDTQY
TRBV27	few	TRBJ2-7	ASSLGTGFLPYEQY
TRBV12-3/TRBV12-4	-	TRBJ2-5	ASSYARTGKETQY
TRBV28	-	TRBJ2-1	ASTYSGVWMDEQF
TRBV10-3	-	TRBJ2-1	AINIADSSYNEQF
TRBV6-1	-	TRBJ2-7	ASSLSRQSSYEQY
TRBV20-1	many	TRBJ2-1	SAHSGGARNEQF
TRBV7-9	-	TRBJ1-2	ASSPLTQFSYGYT
TRBV7-8	-	TRBJ2-4	ASSLRERGGGALAKNIQY
TRBV24-1	-	TRBJ1-2	APTRGFRPNYGYT
TRBV12-3/TRBV12-4	many	TRBJ2-5	ASSPGLAGEETQY
TRBV12-3/TRBV12-4	-	TRBJ2-2	ASSSGVLGTGELF
TRBV6-1	-	TRBJ2-7	ASRPRLSSYEQY
TRBV29-1	few	TRBJ2-1	SADPAFGNEQF